This paragraph covers one T cell receptor beta chain sequence. Its antigen remains unknown. This sample is part of a study of shared clonotypes between healthy human individuals. TCRdb's copy holds only in-frame clones and misses some; the assay was immunoSEQ multiplex PCR. The sample has 2 million to 2.5 million clones, less than 95% seen once. The V and J ends lost 6 bases and 3 bases respectively, with 21 bases between them. There are 17 residues in the CDR3. Germline V gene data show CDR1 as SGHAT and CDR2 as FQNNGV. Findings and caveats of the study: There were few donors, and this limited the genetic and exposure-history diversity represented.

V usage is TRBV11-2 and J usage is TRBJ2-1; D could derive from TRBD1 or TRBD2 (7 bases each). The specimen was naive CD4+ T cells from PBMCs. Subset defined: CD45RA+ positively selected. The TCR was taken from a man younger than 30 in good health. Some clones in this sample may be carry-over from other donors' samples. CDR3 region: CASRDGRGRGGYNEQFF. The CDR3 DNA is TGTGCCAGCAGGGATGGGAGAGGCAGGGGGGGCTACAATGAGCAGTTCTTC.